This T cell receptor (beta chain) was recorded in a study of cytomegalovirus exposure and HLA in healthy donors (dated by TCRdb to 2016 to 2017). Turning to the overall study: According to an earlier analysis of a few hundred of the donors, some 170 million T cells yielded 95 million to 140 million unique TCR beta sequences and roughly 280 Gb of sequence data. An early release covering just under 650 HLA-typed donors comprised approximately 290 gigabases of sequencing data and around 80 million unique TCR sequences. Of the roughly 400 genotyped donors, around 81% fell in the genetic ancestry cluster associated with self-reported Caucasian donors. The study was designed to test whether signatures of past pathogen exposure could be identified by cataloging public T cell receptors. Using immunosequencing, the study profiled T cell repertoires from 500 to 800 subjects and related those repertoires to cytomegalovirus serostatus. A separate validation cohort of more than 100 different subjects was used in addition to the roughly 620-subject first cohort. High-throughput TCR immunosequencing, statistical association of individual TCRs with disease status, and machine learning were combined to predict cytomegalovirus infection status. In a later analysis, previously published TCR beta repertoires from 500 to 750 donors were re-analyzed and high-resolution HLA genotyping was added so that TCR occurrence patterns could be studied. In the later analysis, no new phenotypic data were used to find candidate immune exposures; instead, reliance was placed on TCR beta sequences and their occurrence across donors. In an earlier analysis of roughly 600 of the donors, high-throughput TCR beta sequencing was used to judge whether each TCR beta V gene segment behaved as functional or pseudogenic. Alongside the repertoire data, information on donor age, sex, ethnicity and CMV serostatus was compiled. A later genetic analysis took genome-wide SNP genotypes for about 65% of the roughly 670 donors and used that subset as a discovery cohort. All discovery cohort repertoires had been generated using a single sequencing platform. HLA typing covered class I and class II loci at four-digit resolution. The number of donors typed differed by locus, with roughly 620-640 for A, B, C, DRB1 and DQB1, around 520 for DQA1, over 600 for DPA1, and 450 to 480 for DPB1. Four or five DR-DQ haplotypes were treated as single units for association and clustering because of strong linkage in the cohort. Across approximately 400 genotyped donors of the cohort, an average of about 240,000 unique TCR beta nucleotide sequences per donor were sequenced, and around 20% of those sequences were non-productive.

The investigation overall reported the following: A few of the identified cytomegalovirus-associated TCR beta chains were confirmed in vitro to be specific for cytomegalovirus antigens. In a later genetic analysis, fewer N-insertions in productive TCRs were reported among donors in an Asian-associated ancestry cluster than the roughly 640-donor mean. The authors suggested that the approach could potentially be extended to other disease states and immunological phenotypes. Linkage disequilibrium might explain the correlated functional status among segregating V segments, but an unknown experimental factor could not be excluded. Most TCR sequences were seen in very few donors, while some public TCRs were found in many individuals. The study listed 170 or so TCR beta chains as associated with cytomegalovirus. Because the 87-base-pair reads could not distinguish some IMGT-functional V segments, including TRBV6-2 and TRBV6-3, those segments were excluded. Approximately 18 rarely observed V segments, including chromosome 9 orphons, were excluded from the earlier analysis of approximately 500 of the donors because counts were too low. A further reported finding was that TCR beta sequences accurately predicted the HLA-A and HLA-B alleles for most subjects in the first cohort. HLA typing was unavailable for some donors at each locus, so association tests used only the typed subset. In a later analysis, HLA-associated TCR beta chains showed more clonal expansion and lower generation probabilities than non-associated chains that were equally common. At a false discovery rate of 0.05, a later analysis linked fewer than 20,000 TCR beta sequences to specific HLA alleles. In a later genetic analysis, a missense DCLRE1C variant was associated with V-gene and J-gene trimming of TCR beta chains, and the association was replicated in an independent cohort. The sequencing pipeline was judged likely to have produced a cluster of highly shared sequence variants as a technical artifact. An earlier analysis of several hundred of the donors showed that most TCR beta V segments appeared in productive rearrangements either about 87% or about 30% of the time, which broadly matched IMGT annotations. The presence/absence analyses assumed that sequencing depth was roughly uniform across donors, and that assumption may not be true. Most CMV-associated TCR beta chains appeared to be HLA-restricted in a later analysis, and the HLA associations seemed to be driven largely by CMV exposure. In a later analysis, the rate of TCR association differed among HLA loci, with DRB1 alleles having the most associated TCRs and HLA-C alleles having the fewest. For the cohort, immune exposure information was limited to CMV serostatus. In a later analysis, several top co-occurrence clusters were reported to appear linked to parvovirus B19, influenza, CMV and Epstein-Barr virus. When HLA alleles, especially DR and DQ, strongly co-occurred, attributing TCR associations to individual alleles was difficult. The classifier was reported to diagnose cytomegalovirus status with high specificity and sensitivity in both the original cohort and the validation cohort. Only TCR beta chains were sequenced in this cohort, and the absence of alpha or paired-chain data limited detectable features.

The cohort consisted of 600 or so healthy bone marrow donors. Cohort members were all nominally healthy when sampled, although unrecorded immune exposures were likely present. The donor tested CMV seronegative, placing the donor among the roughly 400 seronegative members of the cohort. Every donor gave a peripheral blood sample, and the peripheral blood mononuclear cells from that sample were used for TCR beta sequencing. The Qiagen DNeasy Blood Extraction Kit was used to extract genomic DNA from the blood cell samples. Library creation used the immunoSEQ multiplex PCR assay. A mixture of 60 forward primers for TCR Vbeta segments and 13 reverse primers for TCR Jbeta segments was used in the multiplex PCR. The CDR3 region of rearranged TCR beta genes was amplified from genomic DNA by a multiplex PCR assay. The amplified TCR beta libraries were sequenced on the Illumina HiSeq System as 87-base-pair reads. For the original study's pipeline: In a later analysis, tens of millions of unique TCR beta chains were counted across the 666 repertoires, and roughly 11 million of these chains were shared by at least two donors. A nearest-neighbor algorithm error-corrected the raw reads and collapsed the reads into unique sequences, merging closely related sequences to remove PCR and sequencing errors. To assign V, D and J gene segments, CDR3 sequences were aligned to IMGT reference sequences. For a sequence to be retained, at least a six-nucleotide match to both a V gene segment and a J gene segment was required. Rearrangements were classified as productive when the CDR3 lacked stop codons and remained in frame with V and J, and all other rearrangements were classified as non-productive. Following IMGT convention, CDR3 was defined as the stretch from the second conserved V-encoded cysteine up to the conserved J-encoded phenylalanine. The earlier analysis of approximately 500 of the donors excluded sequences that lacked an unambiguous match to a single V gene segment. In an earlier analysis of 450 to 750 of the donors, a V segment was called functional when productive rearrangements were above 56.7%, and segregating when the standard deviation between donors exceeded 5%. A statistical classification framework was developed to diagnose cytomegalovirus status using the catalog of TCR beta chain sequences. V and J gene assignment, in a later analysis, came from comparing TCR nucleotide sequences with IMGT/GENE-DB human TR gene sequences. Using the TCRdist pipeline, a later analysis assigned CDR3 sequences along with most-parsimonious VDJ recombination scenarios. In a later analysis, every TCR beta chain was defined by the combination of its CDR3 amino acid sequence and its V-gene family, and reads without a unique V-gene family were dropped. In a later analysis, 550 to 650 highly shared, low-generation-probability nucleotide sequences were removed to address suspected cross-contamination and a sequencing artifact. For each public chain, a later analysis derived a clonal expansion index from normalized ranks of inferred template counts within each repertoire. In a later analysis, generation probabilities were computed with a VDJ recombination model fitted to out-of-frame rearrangements, and the resulting probabilities were checked against IGoR. In a later analysis, TCR-TCR, TCR-HLA and TCR-CMV co-occurrence was scored with hypergeometric tests, and a repertoire-size bias correction was applied to TCR pairs. In a later analysis, false discovery rates were estimated by permuting HLA or CMV assignments 20 times. A later analysis grouped co-occurring TCRs with DBSCAN, adding TCRdist sequence similarity when clustering within HLA-allele-positive subsets. Repertoires with fewer than 30,000 or more than 120,000 public chains, plus five repertoires with anomalous nucleotide sharing, were excluded from co-occurrence clustering. The table was pulled from immuneACCESS by TCRdb, which kept in-frame rearrangements only. Such tables lose some clones; where checked, under half of the loss comes from unresolved V genes, and the rest has no known cause. That table supplies the V and J calls and clone size; D and trimming were determined from the DNA. Here the sample has roughly 200,000 clones; more than 65% occur a single time. About 1.7% of the sample goes to the ten largest clones.

The CDR3 has 11 amino acids, counting the end cysteine and phenylalanine. This entry keeps only the CDR3 DNA: 33 bases, framed from base 1. The V end loses 5 bases and the J end loses 4 bases, and a stretch of 2 bases separates them. The germline V gene (reference sequence) provides CDR1 LNHNV and CDR2 YYDKDF. Comments on this clone: The target of this receptor is not known. No base-level quality is on record; no much larger clone is a single base apart.

Sequencing used PBMCs. Rearrangement joined TRBV15 to TRBJ1-4; the D gene assignment is ambiguous. The clonotype comes from a man in his fifties or sixties in good health and CMV-seronegative. Here is the DNA: TGTGCCACCAGCCTTAATGAAAAACTGTTTTTT. It translates as CATSLNEKLFF.